Shown below are 22 T cell receptor beta chains from a single sample sequenced in a study of blood T cells in healthy people across ages. Primers used in a second PCR of about 6 to 12 cycles were a sample-barcoded 5' primer and a J-beta primer mix. TCRdb re-derived calls from the 5' RACE reads in MiXCR, one entry per CDR3 protein. The table has 660,000 or so distinct CDR3 sequences, around three fifths seen once. Sequences were obtained from blood. These receptors were obtained from a man aged 60 to 75 in good health.

With respect to this clonotype: With a much larger clone just one base away, this may be a read error. The chain couples TRBV6-1 to TRBJ2-7, with D perhaps being TRBD1 or TRBD2 (6 bases each). The V end was cut by 4 bases, the J end by 7 bases, with 14 bases between. Germline loops: CDR1 MNHNS, CDR2 SASEGT. The CDR3 spans 13 residues. CDR3 in amino acids: CASSGPGAGEQYF. The CDR3 region has the DNA TGTGCCAGCAGTGGACCGGGGGCAGGAGAGCAGTACTTC.

This chain uses TRBV6-5 with TRBJ2-1; 9 bases match TRBD2. CDR1 is MNHEY, CDR2 SVGAGI, per germline. V shed 2 bases and J 10 bases; nucleotides not matched to a gene: 9. The CDR3 is 15 amino acids. CDR3 sequence (DNA): TGTGCCAGCAGTTACCTCGAGGCCCTAGCGGGGGAGCAGTTCTTC. This gives the protein CASSYLEALAGEQFF.

This chain joins TRBV7-2 and TRBJ1-2; TRBD1 agrees at 9 bases. V trimming: 5 bases; J trimming: 6 bases; junction bases outside the gene matches: 7. In germline, CDR1 is SGHTA, CDR2 FQGNSA. This CDR3 is 14 amino acids long. CDR3 in DNA: TGTGCCAGCAGCCGAGGGGACAGGGTTGATGGCTACACCTTC. Its translation is CASSRGDRVDGYTF.

The rearrangement uses TRBV5-5 and TRBJ2-1; possibly TRBD1 or TRBD2 for D (6 bases each). Trimming left V 6 bases short and J 4 bases short, with 17 bases between. There are 15 residues in the CDR3. The V gene's germline CDR1 is SGHKS and CDR2 YYEKEE (reference sequence). Here the CDR3 reads CASTPGAETYNEQFF. In DNA, the CDR3 is TGTGCCAGCACCCCGGGGGCAGAGACTTACAATGAGCAGTTCTTC.

This clonotype was recorded a few times. V gene TRBV6-5 combines with J gene TRBJ1-2; D might be TRBD1 (5 bases). CDR1 and CDR2 (germline): MNHEY, SVGAGI. Trimming took off 2 bases at V and 8 bases at J, with 9 bases between the two ends. This CDR3 contains 12 residues. The CDR3 region has the DNA TGTGCCAGCAGTTACGGGACGACCGGCTACACCTTC. Translating gives CASSYGTTGYTF.

The V call is TRBV18, the J call TRBJ1-1; 7 bases map to TRBD1. Germline trimming cut 1 base from V and 2 bases from J; bases unmatched to any gene: 13. From germline, CDR1 is KGHSH and CDR2 LQKENI. The CDR3 covers 18 residues. The CDR3 DNA reads TGTGCCAGCTCACCACAGAACAGGGGAGATTTTGGTAACACTGAAGCTTTCTTT. Protein product: CASSPQNRGDFGNTEAFF.

Only a few counts were recorded for this clonotype. The DNA of the CDR3 is TGTGCCAGCAGTTACACCCTCTACAATGAGCAGTTCTTC. As protein: CASSYTLYNEQFF. The rearrangement uses TRBV6-6 and TRBJ2-1; D remains unclear. This CDR3 is built from 13 residues. The V gene's germline CDR1 is MNHNY and CDR2 SVGAGI (reference sequence). V lost 2 bases to trimming and J lost 3 bases, with 5 bases between them.

This clonotype was detected once. The chain links TRBV29-1 to TRBJ2-2; 9 bases are shared with TRBD1. V was clipped by 6 bases and J by 1 base; unmatched bases: 12. The CDR3 is 17 residues long. Germline CDR1 SQVTM, CDR2 ANQGSEA. DNA for the CDR3: TGCAGCGTAACAATATACAGGGGGCCGGGGAACACCGGGGAGCTGTTTTTT. This codes for CSVTIYRGPGNTGELFF.

V gene TRBV14 combines with J gene TRBJ2-7; 8 nucleotides match TRBD2. This CDR3 contains 14 residues. Trimming at V came to 0 bases and at J to 4 bases, leaving 2 bases not matched to a gene. Germline V gives CDR1 SGHDN, CDR2 FVKESK. The CDR3: CASSQDSGGYEQYF. CDR3 DNA: TGTGCCAGCAGCCAAGATTCGGGAGGGTACGAGCAGTACTTC.

This clonotype turned up a few times. The chain links TRBV20-1 to TRBJ2-5, with D perhaps TRBD1 or TRBD2 (7 bases each). V lost 7 bases, J lost 5 bases, and 17 bases lay in between. Germline V CDR1 and CDR2: DFQATT, SNEGSKA (reference sequence). The CDR3 length is 13 residues. The CDR3 DNA reads TGCAGTGAAATGAGCCAGGGGGGGGAGACCCAGTACTTC. This translates into CSEMSQGGETQYF.

Remarks on this clonotype: A junction boundary mismatches the germline segment, possibly from a read error. For the CDR3, the DNA is TGTACCAGCAGTTTAATTTCCCAAGAGACCCAGTACTTC. This translates into CTSSLISQETQYF. The J gene is TRBJ2-5, the V gene TRBV12-3 or TRBV12-4; no reliable D call. CDR3 size: 13 residues.

To note about this clonotype: A junction end diverges from the germline sequence, so it may reflect a read error. The chain combines TRBV6-5 with TRBJ1-2; D is unclear. The CDR3 sequence is 14 residues long. Germline values: CDR1 MNHEY, CDR2 SVGAGI. CDR3: CVSSYGQNNYGYTF. DNA for the CDR3: TGTGTCAGCAGTTATGGTCAAAACAACTATGGCTACACCTTC.

The table lists this clonotype with a few counts. V and J are TRBV2 and TRBJ2-7, with unresolved D. The germline gives CDR1 SNHLY, CDR2 FYNNEI. V was cut by 2 bases and J by 3 bases, with 8 bases left in between. This CDR3 is built from 13 residues. DNA of the CDR3: TGTGCCAGCAGTGAAAACCCAGACTACGAGCAGTACTTC. Protein: CASSENPDYEQYF. The entire variable domain, with the rest obtained from reference TRBV2 and TRBJ2-7, is as follows: EPEVTQTPSHQVTQMGQEVILRCVPISNHLYFYWYRQILGQKVEFLVSFYNNEISEKSEIFDDQFSVERPDGSNFTLKIRSTKLEDSAMYFCASSENPDYEQYFGPGTRLTVT.

Concerning this clonotype itself: Given a much more abundant clone one base away, this may be a read error. This sequence joins TRBV6-1 and TRBJ2-1; 15 bases align to TRBD2. This CDR3 comprises 17 residues. Losses at the gene ends were 5 bases for V and 8 bases for J; bases not matched to a gene: 10. Germline V gives CDR1 MNHNS, CDR2 SASEGT. As DNA, the CDR3 is TGTGCCAGCAGTCGGACTAGCGGGGGGGCGGTAGGCCATGAGCAGTTCTTC. Translation: CASSRTSGGAVGHEQFF.

This clonotype was counted between two and nine times. This chain connects TRBV12-3 or TRBV12-4 to TRBJ2-3, with D perhaps TRBD1 (6 bases). The CDR3 extends over 13 amino acids. Trimming took 1 base from V and 9 from J, leaving 11 bases between them. In DNA, the CDR3 is TGTGCCAGCAGTTTAGAGCAGGGGCTCACGCAGTATTTT. This translates into CASSLEQGLTQYF.

V and J are TRBV13 and TRBJ2-3; possibly TRBD1 or TRBD2 for D (6 bases each). Trimming shortened V by 7 bases and J by 4 bases, and 18 bases separated the two germline ends. Germline CDR1 is PRHDT and CDR2 is FYEKMQ (reference sequence). This CDR3 has 15 amino acids. The CDR3 spells CASTHRGRSADTQYF. Here the CDR3 DNA reads TGTGCCAGCACCCATCGGGGGCGGAGCGCAGATACGCAGTATTTT.

The chain carries TRBV3-1 and TRBJ1-1; no clear D. Germline CDR1 and CDR2: LGHDT and YNNKEL (reference sequence). The CDR3 length is 14 residues. The V and J ends lost 3 bases and 3 bases respectively, with 11 bases between them. CDR3 sequence (DNA): TGTGCCAGCAGCCACACCCCGGAGGACACTGAAGCTTTCTTT. Translated, it gives CASSHTPEDTEAFF.

This clonotype was picked up a small number of times. CDR3 sequence: CASSGGGLAYEQYF. CDR3 bases: TGTGCCAGCAGCGGCGGGGGACTAGCTTACGAGCAGTACTTC. J is TRBJ2-7 and V is TRBV6-1, with 9 bases that match TRBD2. Germline-derived CDR1 and CDR2 are MNHNS and SASEGT. This CDR3 has 14 amino acids. Germline trimming cut 6 bases from V and 4 bases from J; bases unmatched to any gene: 7.

In the case of this clonotype: Compared with germline, one end of the junction differs, possibly owing to a read error. The chain carries TRBV25-1 and TRBJ2-3, with unresolved D. CDR3 size: 14 residues. Germline V CDR1 and CDR2: MGHDK, SYGVNS. The CDR3 is CASSEVGSTDTQYF. The CDR3, as DNA: TGTGCCAGCAGTGAAGTCGGCAGCACAGATACACAGTATTTT.

This clonotype has more than one count but fewer than ten. This sequence joins TRBV10-3 and TRBJ1-1; TRBD1 matches 9 bases. Unmatched junction bases numbered 9, after V lost 3 bases and J lost 1 base. Germline CDR1 ENHRY, CDR2 SYGVKD. This CDR3 is built from 17 residues. CDR3 residues: CAISDYRGRGGNTEAFF. The CDR3 region has the DNA TGTGCCATCAGTGACTACAGGGGGCGCGGAGGGAACACTGAAGCTTTCTTT.

This chain joins TRBV20-1 and TRBJ2-4; 7 bases fit TRBD2. The DNA end favors TRBJ2-5, so the J call may be wrong. The CDR3 covers 12 residues. CDR1 is DFQATT, CDR2 SNEGSKA, per germline (reference sequence). The CDR3 coding sequence is TGCAGTGAAAAGCGGGGCGAAGAGACCCAGTACTTC. Translating gives CSEKRGEETQYF.

The chain carries TRBV2 and TRBJ1-2; D not certain. Germline CDR1 SNHLY, CDR2 FYNNEI. The germline V and J ends were trimmed by 3 bases and 6 bases, with 11 bases remaining between them. The CDR3 loop spans 13 amino acids. The CDR3 DNA reads as TGTGCCAGCAGTGAGCCAGAGGAGCATGGCTACACCTTC. Amino acid sequence: CASSEPEEHGYTF.